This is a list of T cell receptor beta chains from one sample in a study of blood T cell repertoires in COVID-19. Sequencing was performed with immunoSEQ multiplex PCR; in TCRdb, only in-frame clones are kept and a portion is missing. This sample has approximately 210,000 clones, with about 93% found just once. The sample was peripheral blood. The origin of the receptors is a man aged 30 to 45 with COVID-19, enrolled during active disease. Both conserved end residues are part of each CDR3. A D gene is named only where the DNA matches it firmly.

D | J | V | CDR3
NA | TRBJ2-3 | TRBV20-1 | CSAGRRGQYF
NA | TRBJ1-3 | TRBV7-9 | CSYRSGTGNTIYF
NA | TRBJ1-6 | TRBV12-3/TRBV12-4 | CASSLGATPLHF
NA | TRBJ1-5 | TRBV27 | CASSYSSNQPQHF
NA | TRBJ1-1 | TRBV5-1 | CASSLWTDLGTEAFF
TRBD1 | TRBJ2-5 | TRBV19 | CASSKQGIETQYF
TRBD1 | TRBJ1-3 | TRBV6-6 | CASSQQGISGNTIYF
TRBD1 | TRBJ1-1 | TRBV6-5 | CATRTGWGNTEAFF
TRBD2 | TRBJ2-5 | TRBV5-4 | CASSARGGQETQYF
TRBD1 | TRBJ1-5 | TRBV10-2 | CASSESDRGRGQPQHF
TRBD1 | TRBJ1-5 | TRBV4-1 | CASSRRTGDPRPQHF
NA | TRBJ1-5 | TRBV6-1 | CASSDRLGIQPQHF